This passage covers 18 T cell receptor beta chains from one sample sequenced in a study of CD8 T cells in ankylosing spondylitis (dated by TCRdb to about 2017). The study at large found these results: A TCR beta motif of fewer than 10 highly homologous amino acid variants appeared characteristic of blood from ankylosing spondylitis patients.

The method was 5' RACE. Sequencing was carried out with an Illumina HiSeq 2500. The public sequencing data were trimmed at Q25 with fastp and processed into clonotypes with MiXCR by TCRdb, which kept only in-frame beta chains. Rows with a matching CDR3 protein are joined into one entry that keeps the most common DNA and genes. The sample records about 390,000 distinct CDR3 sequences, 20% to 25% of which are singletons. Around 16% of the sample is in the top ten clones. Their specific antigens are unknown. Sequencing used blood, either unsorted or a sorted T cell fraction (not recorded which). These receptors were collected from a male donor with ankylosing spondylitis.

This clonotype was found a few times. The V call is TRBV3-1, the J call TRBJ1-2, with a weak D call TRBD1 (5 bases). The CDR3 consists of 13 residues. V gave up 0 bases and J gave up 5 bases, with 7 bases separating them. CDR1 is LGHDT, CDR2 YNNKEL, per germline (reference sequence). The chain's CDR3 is CASSQETVYGYTF. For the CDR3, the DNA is TGTGCCAGCAGCCAAGAGACAGTATATGGCTACACCTTC.

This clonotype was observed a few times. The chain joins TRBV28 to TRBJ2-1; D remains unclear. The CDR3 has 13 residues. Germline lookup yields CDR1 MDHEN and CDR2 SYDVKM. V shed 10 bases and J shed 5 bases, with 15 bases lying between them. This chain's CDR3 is CATSPFRDNEQFF. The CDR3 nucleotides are TGTGCCACCTCCCCCTTCCGTGACAATGAGCAGTTCTTC.

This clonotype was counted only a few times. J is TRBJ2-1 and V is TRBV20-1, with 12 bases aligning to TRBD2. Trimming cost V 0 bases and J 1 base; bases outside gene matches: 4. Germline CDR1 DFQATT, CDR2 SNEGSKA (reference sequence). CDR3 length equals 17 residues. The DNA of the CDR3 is TGCAGTGCTAGAGATATTGGACTAGCGGGATCCTACAATGAGCAGTTCTTC. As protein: CSARDIGLAGSYNEQFF.

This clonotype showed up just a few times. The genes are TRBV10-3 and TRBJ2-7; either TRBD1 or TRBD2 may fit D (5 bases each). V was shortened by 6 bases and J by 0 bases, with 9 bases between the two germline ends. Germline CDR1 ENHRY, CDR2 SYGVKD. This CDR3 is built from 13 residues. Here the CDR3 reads CAIRGTDSYEQYF. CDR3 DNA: TGTGCCATCAGGGGGACCGACTCCTACGAGCAGTACTTC.

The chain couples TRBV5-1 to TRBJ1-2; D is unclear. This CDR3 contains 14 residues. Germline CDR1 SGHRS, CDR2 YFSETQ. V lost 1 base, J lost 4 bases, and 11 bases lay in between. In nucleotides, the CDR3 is TGCGCCAGCAGCTTGAACACCCAGACCTATGGCTACACCTTC. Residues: CASSLNTQTYGYTF.

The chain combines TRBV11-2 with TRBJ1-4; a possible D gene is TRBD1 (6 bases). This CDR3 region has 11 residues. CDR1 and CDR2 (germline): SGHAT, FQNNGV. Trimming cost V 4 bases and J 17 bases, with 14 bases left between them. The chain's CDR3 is CASSSGTQTFF. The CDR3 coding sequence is TGTGCCAGCAGCTCCGGGACACAAACCTTTTTT.

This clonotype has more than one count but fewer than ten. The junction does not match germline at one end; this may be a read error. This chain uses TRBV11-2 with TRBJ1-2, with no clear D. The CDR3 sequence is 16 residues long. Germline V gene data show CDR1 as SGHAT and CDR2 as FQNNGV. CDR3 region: CASSPPGPHTNYGHTF. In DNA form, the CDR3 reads TGTGCCAGCAGCCCCCCAGGACCGCATACTAACTATGGCCACACCTTC. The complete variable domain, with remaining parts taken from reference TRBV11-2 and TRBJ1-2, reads EAGVAQSPRYKIIEKRQSVAFWCNPISGHATLYWYQQILGQGPKLLIQFQNNGVVDDSQLPKDRFSAERLKGVDSTLKIQPAKLEDSAVYLCASSPPGPHTNYGHTFGSGTRLTVV.

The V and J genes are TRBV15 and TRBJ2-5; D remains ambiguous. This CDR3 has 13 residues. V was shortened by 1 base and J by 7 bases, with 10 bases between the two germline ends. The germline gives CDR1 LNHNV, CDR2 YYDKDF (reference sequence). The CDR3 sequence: CATSRVRVGTQYF. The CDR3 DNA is TGTGCCACCAGCAGAGTACGGGTGGGGACCCAGTACTTC.

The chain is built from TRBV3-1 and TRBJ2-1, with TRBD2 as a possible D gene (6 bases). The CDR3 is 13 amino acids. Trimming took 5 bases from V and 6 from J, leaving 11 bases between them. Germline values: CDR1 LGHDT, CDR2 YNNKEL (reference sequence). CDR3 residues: CASSFGLINEQFF. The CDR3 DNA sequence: TGTGCCAGCAGCTTTGGACTAATCAATGAGCAGTTCTTC.

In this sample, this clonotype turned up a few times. CDR3 in DNA: TGTGCCAGCAGTTTAGTTGTCGTGGGTCAGCCCCAGCATTTT. It is translated as CASSLVVVGQPQHF. The rearrangement links TRBV12-3 or TRBV12-4 to TRBJ1-5; no clear D gene. CDR3 length equals 14 residues. V lost 1 base and J 6 bases, leaving 10 bases between the germline ends.

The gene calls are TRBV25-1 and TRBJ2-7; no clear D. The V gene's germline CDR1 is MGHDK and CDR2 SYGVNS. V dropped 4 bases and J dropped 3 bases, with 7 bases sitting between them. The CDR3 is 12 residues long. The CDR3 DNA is TGTGCCAGCAGTGTAAGCAGCTACGAGCAGTACTTC. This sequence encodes CASSVSSYEQYF.

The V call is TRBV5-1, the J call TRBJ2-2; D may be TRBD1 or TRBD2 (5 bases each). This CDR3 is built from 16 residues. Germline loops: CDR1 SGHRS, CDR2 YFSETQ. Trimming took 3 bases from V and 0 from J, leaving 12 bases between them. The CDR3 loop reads CASSWDRPPNTGELFF. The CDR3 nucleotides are TGCGCCAGCAGCTGGGACCGACCACCGAACACCGGGGAGCTGTTTTTT.

The CDR3 protein is CASSLASGRENEQFF. CDR3 in DNA: TGCGCCAGCAGCTTGGCGAGCGGGAGAGAAAATGAGCAGTTCTTC. The chain employs TRBV5-1 and TRBJ2-1; 8 bases fit TRBD2. The germline CDR1 and CDR2 sequences are SGHRS and YFSETQ. This CDR3 contains 15 residues. V was pared by 0 bases and J by 7 bases, with 6 bases of the junction left unmatched. Based on the CDR3 plus reference TRBV5-1 and TRBJ2-1, the full variable domain is KAGVTQTPRYLIKTRGQQVTLSCSPISGHRSVSWYQQTPGQGLQFLFEYFSETQRNKGNFPGRFSGRQFSNSRSEMNVSTLELGDSALYLCASSLASGRENEQFFGPGTRLTVL.

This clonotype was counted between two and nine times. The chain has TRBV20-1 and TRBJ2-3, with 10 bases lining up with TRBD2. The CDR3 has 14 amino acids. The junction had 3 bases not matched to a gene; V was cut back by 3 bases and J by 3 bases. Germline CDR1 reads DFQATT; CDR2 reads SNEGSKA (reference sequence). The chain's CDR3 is CSARGTSVTDTQYF. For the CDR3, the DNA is TGCAGTGCTAGGGGGACTAGCGTAACAGATACGCAGTATTTT.

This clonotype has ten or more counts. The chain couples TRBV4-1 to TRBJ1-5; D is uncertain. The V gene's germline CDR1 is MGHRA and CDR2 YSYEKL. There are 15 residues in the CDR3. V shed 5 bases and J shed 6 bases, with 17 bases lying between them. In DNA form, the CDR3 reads TGCGCCAGCAGCGACTTAGGGAAGTTCGGTCAGCCCCAGCATTTT. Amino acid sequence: CASSDLGKFGQPQHF.

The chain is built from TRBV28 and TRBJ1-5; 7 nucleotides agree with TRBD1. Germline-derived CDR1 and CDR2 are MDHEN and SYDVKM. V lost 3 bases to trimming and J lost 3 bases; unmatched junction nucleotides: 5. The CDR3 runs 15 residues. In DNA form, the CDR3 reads TGTGCCAGCAGTTTCGGGGACAGAGACAATCAGCCCCAGCATTTT. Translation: CASSFGDRDNQPQHF.

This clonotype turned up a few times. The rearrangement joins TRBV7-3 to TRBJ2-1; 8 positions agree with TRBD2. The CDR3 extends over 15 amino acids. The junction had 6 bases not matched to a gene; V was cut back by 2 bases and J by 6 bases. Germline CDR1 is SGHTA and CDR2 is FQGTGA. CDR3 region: CASSLDGRASNEQFF. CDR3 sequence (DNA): TGTGCCAGCAGCTTAGACGGGAGGGCCAGCAATGAGCAGTTCTTC.

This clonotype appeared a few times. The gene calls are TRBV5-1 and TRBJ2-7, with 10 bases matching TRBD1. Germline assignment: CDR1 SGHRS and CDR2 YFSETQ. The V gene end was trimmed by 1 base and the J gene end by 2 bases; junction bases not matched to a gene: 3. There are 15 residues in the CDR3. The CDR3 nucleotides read TGCGCCAGCAGCTTGCCCGGGACAGGGGCCTACGAGCAGTACTTC. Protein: CASSLPGTGAYEQYF. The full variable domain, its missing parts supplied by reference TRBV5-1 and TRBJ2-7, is KAGVTQTPRYLIKTRGQQVTLSCSPISGHRSVSWYQQTPGQGLQFLFEYFSETQRNKGNFPGRFSGRQFSNSRSEMNVSTLELGDSALYLCASSLPGTGAYEQYFGPGTRLTVT.